One and the same sample provided the 9 T cell receptor beta chains below, sequenced in a study of OX40 agonist ivuxolimab in advanced cancers. The data were produced by immunoSEQ multiplex PCR, yet TCRdb's version contains in-frame clones alone and is incomplete. The data show 70,000 to 75,000 clones, with around four fifths seen just once and around 6.4% held by the top ten. This sample comprised CD4+ or CD8+ T cells sorted from blood, obtained in a trial of the OX40 agonist ivuxolimab. These TCRs come from an adult with an advanced solid tumor such as melanoma, head and neck, liver or kidney cancer.

This clone was seen just once. This rearrangement joins TRBV19 to TRBJ2-7; D is uncertain. This CDR3 region has 14 residues. V lost 5 bases, J lost 0 bases, and 11 bases lay in between. Germline lookup yields CDR1 LNHDA and CDR2 SQIVND (reference sequence). The chain's CDR3 is CASSRDALSYEQYF. CDR3 coding DNA: TGTGCCAGTAGTCGAGACGCCCTCTCCTACGAGCAGTACTTC.

This clone was counted once. V and J are TRBV29-1 and TRBJ2-2; D is unclear. CDR1 is SQVTM and CDR2 is ANQGSEA in the germline V gene. This CDR3 is built from 11 residues. Trimming stripped 4 bases from V and 1 base from J, with 1 base between. CDR3 DNA: TGCAGCGTTGTGAACACCGGGGAGCTGTTTTTT. This encodes CSVVNTGELFF.

This chain uses TRBV7-8 with TRBJ2-5; tentatively, D is TRBD1 or TRBD2 (5 bases each). Trimming cost V 6 bases and J 5 bases, with 16 bases left between them. Germline assignment: CDR1 SGHVS and CDR2 FQNEAQ. The CDR3 loop spans 14 amino acids. The CDR3 DNA sequence: TGTGCCAGCAGTTACGAGGGGTGGGGGGAGACCCAGTACTTC. As protein: CASSYEGWGETQYF.

The J gene is TRBJ1-1, the V gene TRBV6-1, with 7 nucleotides matching TRBD1. The CDR3 runs 13 residues. V shed 6 bases and J 2 bases; nucleotides not matched to a gene: 3. CDR1 is MNHNS and CDR2 is SASEGT in the germline V gene. The CDR3 here is CASRGQPNTEAFF. The CDR3 DNA reads TGTGCCAGCAGGGGACAGCCAAACACTGAAGCTTTCTTT.

The chain combines TRBV5-5 with TRBJ2-2; no definite D call. Germline values: CDR1 SGHKS, CDR2 YYEKEE (reference sequence). The CDR3 is 12 residues long. The ends were cut back, 3 bases at V and 6 bases at J, with 6 bases in the middle. CDR3 residues: CASSYAPGELFF. CDR3 bases: TGTGCCAGCAGCTACGCCCCCGGGGAGCTGTTTTTT.

The chain joins TRBV11-3 to TRBJ2-1, with TRBD2 matching over 12 bases. Per germline, CDR1 SGHNT and CDR2 YENEEA. V was clipped by 5 bases and J by 4 bases; unmatched bases: 6. The CDR3 extends over 16 amino acids. The CDR3 loop is CASSTSGTSGYNEQFF. The CDR3 DNA reads TGTGCCAGCAGCACCTCCGGGACTAGCGGGTACAATGAGCAGTTCTTC.

This chain connects TRBV18 to TRBJ2-2; 7 bases map to TRBD1. Germline values: CDR1 KGHSH, CDR2 LQKENI. Trimming took 6 bases from V and 1 from J; bases not matched to a gene: 8. The CDR3 runs to 16 residues. The CDR3 here is CASSLRDSGNTGELFF. CDR3 coding DNA: TGTGCCAGCTCGCTCCGGGACAGTGGGAACACCGGGGAGCTGTTTTTT. Together with reference TRBV18 and TRBJ2-2, the CDR3 gives the full variable domain: NAGVMQNPRHLVRRRGQEARLRCSPMKGHSHVYWYRQLPEEGLKFMVYLQKENIIDESGMPKERFSAEFPKEGPSILRIQQVVRGDSAAYFCASSLRDSGNTGELFFGEGSRLTVL.

J is TRBJ2-6 and V is TRBV5-4, with a possible D match to TRBD1 (5 bases). Trimming left V 1 base short and J 0 bases short, with 17 bases between. There are 19 residues in the CDR3. Germline CDR1 is SGHNT and CDR2 is YYREEE (reference sequence). The CDR3, as DNA: TGTGCCAGCAGCTTGCGGTTTGGCAGGGCGAACTCTGGGGCCAACGTCCTGACTTTC. Its translation: CASSLRFGRANSGANVLTF.

This chain uses TRBV20-1 with TRBJ1-2; D unclear. Germline V CDR1 and CDR2: DFQATT, SNEGSKA (reference sequence). The CDR3 runs to 9 residues. V was shortened by 4 bases and J by 8 bases, with 5 bases between the two germline ends. CDR3 sequence: CSAKKGYTF. For the CDR3, the DNA is TGCAGTGCTAAAAAAGGCTACACCTTC.